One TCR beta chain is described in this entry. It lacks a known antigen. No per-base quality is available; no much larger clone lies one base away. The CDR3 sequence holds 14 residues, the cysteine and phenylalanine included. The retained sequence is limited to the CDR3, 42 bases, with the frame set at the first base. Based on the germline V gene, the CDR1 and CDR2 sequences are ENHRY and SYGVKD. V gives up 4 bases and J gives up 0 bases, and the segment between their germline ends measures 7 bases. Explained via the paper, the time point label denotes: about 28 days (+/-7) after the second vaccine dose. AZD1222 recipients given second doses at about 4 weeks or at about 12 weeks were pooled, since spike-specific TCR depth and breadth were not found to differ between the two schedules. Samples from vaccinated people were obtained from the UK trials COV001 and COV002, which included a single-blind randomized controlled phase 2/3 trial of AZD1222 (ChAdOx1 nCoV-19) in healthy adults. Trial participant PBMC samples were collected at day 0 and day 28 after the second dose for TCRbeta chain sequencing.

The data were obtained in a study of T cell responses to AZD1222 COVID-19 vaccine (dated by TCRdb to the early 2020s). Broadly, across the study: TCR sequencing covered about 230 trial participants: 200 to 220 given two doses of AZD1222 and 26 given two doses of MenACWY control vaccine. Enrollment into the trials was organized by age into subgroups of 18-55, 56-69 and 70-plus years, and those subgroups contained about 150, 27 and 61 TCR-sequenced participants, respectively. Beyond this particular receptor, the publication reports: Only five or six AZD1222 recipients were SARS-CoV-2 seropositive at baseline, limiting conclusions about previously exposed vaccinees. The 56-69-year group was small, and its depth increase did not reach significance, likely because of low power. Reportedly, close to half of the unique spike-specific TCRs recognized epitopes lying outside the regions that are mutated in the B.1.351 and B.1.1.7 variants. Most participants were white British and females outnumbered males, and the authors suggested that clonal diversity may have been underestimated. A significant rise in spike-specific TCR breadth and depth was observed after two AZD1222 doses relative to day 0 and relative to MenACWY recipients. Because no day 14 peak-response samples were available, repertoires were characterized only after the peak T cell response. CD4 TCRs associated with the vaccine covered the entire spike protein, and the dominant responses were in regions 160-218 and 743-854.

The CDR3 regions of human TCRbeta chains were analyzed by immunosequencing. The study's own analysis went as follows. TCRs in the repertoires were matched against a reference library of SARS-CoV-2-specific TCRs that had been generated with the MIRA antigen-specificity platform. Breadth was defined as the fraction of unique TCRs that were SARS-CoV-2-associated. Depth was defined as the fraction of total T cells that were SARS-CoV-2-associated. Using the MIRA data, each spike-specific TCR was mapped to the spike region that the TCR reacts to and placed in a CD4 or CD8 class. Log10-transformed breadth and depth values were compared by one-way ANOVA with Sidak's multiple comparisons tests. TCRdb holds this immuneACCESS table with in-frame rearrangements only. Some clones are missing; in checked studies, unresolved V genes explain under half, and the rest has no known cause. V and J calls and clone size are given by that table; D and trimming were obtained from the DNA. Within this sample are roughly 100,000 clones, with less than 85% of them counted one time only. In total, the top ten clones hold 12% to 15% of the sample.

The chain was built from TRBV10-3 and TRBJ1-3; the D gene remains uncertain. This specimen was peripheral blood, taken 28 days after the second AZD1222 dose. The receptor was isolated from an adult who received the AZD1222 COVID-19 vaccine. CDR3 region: CAISVSGSGNTIYF. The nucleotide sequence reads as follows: TGTGCCATCAGTGTGTCAGGCTCTGGAAACACCATATATTTT.